These T cell receptor beta chains were read from a single sample in a study of molecular identifiers for immune sequencing clone quantification. One entry per CDR3 protein results from TCRdb running MiXCR on the PCR reads. This table has about 510,000 distinct CDR3 sequences, roughly 23% appearing once. Sequencing was performed on naive CD8+ T cells from blood, with Jurkat cell RNA spiked in. These receptors were taken from a human donor in good health. Some libraries in this study had Jurkat cell RNA spiked in. Both conserved end residues are trimmed from each CDR3.

j_call | v_call | cdr3_aa
TRBJ2-2 | TRBV7-8 | ASSLVGLAGTGELF
TRBJ2-7 | TRBV13 | ASSLGTGGAKFNEQY
TRBJ2-3 | TRBV4-1 | ASSLKSDTQY
TRBJ1-5 | TRBV2 | ASSELGNQPQH
TRBJ1-1 | TRBV7-6 | ASSLYGVTEAF
TRBJ2-5 | TRBV29-1 | SVYSETQY
TRBJ2-4 | TRBV10-2 | ASRDSKSKNIQY
TRBJ1-4 | TRBV7-2 | ASSSQGPYEKLF
TRBJ2-1 | TRBV6-1 | ASSDSYTGYIYEQF
TRBJ1-2 | TRBV27 | ASSFNSNYGYT
TRBJ1-1 | TRBV6-2/TRBV6-3 | ASSYSVQQETYPTEAF
TRBJ1-2 | TRBV29-1 | SVVWGDGYT
TRBJ2-3 | TRBV5-1 | ASSLAWGPADTQY
TRBJ1-6 | TRBV7-8 | ASSLTIQGPFTPLH
TRBJ2-3 | TRBV7-2 | ASSFWTDTQY
TRBJ2-6 | TRBV12-3/TRBV12-4 | VSSLAGANVLT
TRBJ1-4 | TRBV7-9 | ASSSTGRAVV
TRBJ2-1 | TRBV6-2/TRBV6-3 | ASSYGGHNGEQF
TRBJ2-7 | TRBV18 | ASSPLLAGGPYEQY
TRBJ1-1 | TRBV28 | ASSLETGGLGNTEAF
TRBJ2-3 | TRBV2 | ASSDPASGSTDTQY
TRBJ2-1 | TRBV27 | ASTRGTSGGGEQF
TRBJ2-7 | TRBV7-9 | ASSLAAGAGNSYEQY
TRBJ1-2 | TRBV6-5 | ASSYSNANYGYT
TRBJ1-1 | TRBV30 | AWSPRSTGTGGTEAF
TRBJ2-3 | TRBV20-1 | SARTRNTDTQY
TRBJ2-2 | TRBV9 | ASSTPGLPRGGELF
TRBJ1-4 | TRBV7-9 | ASSPREATNEKLF
TRBJ2-1 | TRBV7-7 | ASSLNGGADGQF
TRBJ2-3 | TRBV19 | ASTNHGDTQY
TRBJ2-1 | TRBV29-1 | SVEFSGRGYNEQF
TRBJ1-5 | TRBV9 | ASSVAEGGQPQH
TRBJ2-5 | TRBV11-2 | ASSSTLAAETQY
TRBJ2-4 | TRBV18 | ASSLDSQNIQY
TRBJ1-1 | TRBV5-1 | ASSSDISGTETF
TRBJ1-1 | TRBV29-1 | SVEPGANTEAF
TRBJ2-1 | TRBV7-9 | AGSPSEREIFNEQF
TRBJ2-1 | TRBV6-2/TRBV6-3 | ASSSTSGGDEQF
TRBJ2-7 | TRBV4-3 | ASSQDRTSYEQY
TRBJ2-7 | TRBV5-6 | ASSLDPSSYEQY
TRBJ1-2 | TRBV7-9 | ACSPTGSSYGYT
TRBJ2-7 | TRBV19 | ASSMASGGPISYEQY
TRBJ2-3 | TRBV27 | ASSLSSTGQDTQY
TRBJ1-1 | TRBV23-1 | ASSHPSQSNTEVF
TRBJ2-3 | TRBV6-5 | ASSPTTKGTDTQY
TRBJ1-2 | TRBV14 | ASSQERNRPHYGHT
TRBJ2-7 | TRBV27 | ASSLSGRGGNEQY
TRBJ1-1 | TRBV4-3 | ASSQDGLGGGDTEAF
TRBJ2-7 | TRBV27 | ASREGQGFNEQY
TRBJ2-4 | TRBV19 | ASSMWLEIAKNIQY
TRBJ1-2 | TRBV11-2 | ASSLAGGGPFYGYT
TRBJ2-2 | TRBV30 | AWSSGRAGTGELF
TRBJ2-3 | TRBV27 | ASSFELAGGLDTQY